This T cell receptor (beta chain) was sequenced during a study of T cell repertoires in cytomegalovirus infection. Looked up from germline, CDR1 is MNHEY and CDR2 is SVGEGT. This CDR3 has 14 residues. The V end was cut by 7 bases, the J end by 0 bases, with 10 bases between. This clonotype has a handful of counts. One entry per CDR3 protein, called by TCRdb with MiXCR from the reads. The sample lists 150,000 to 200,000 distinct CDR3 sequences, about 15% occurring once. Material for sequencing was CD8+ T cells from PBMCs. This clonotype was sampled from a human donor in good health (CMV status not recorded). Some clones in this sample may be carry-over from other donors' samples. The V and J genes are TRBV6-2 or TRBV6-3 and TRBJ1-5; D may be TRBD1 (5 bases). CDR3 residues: CASTGRYSNQPQHF. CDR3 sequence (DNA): TGTGCCAGCACAGGGCGGTATAGCAATCAGCCCCAGCATTTT.